What follows are 26 T cell receptor beta chains derived from one specimen sequenced in a study of T-cell reconstitution after alpha-beta-depleted transplantation in children. A TCRbeta library incorporating unique molecular identifiers was prepared. TCRdb redid the calling of the PCR reads with MiXCR, one entry per CDR3 protein. This sample has around 490,000 distinct CDR3 sequences; over 10% occur once, and the top ten carry 14%. This sample comprised PBMCs, mostly from graft donor cells, obtained 180 days after TCRalphabeta/CD19-depleted stem cell transplant. All receptors derive from a female patient between 2 and 15 years old who had a stem cell transplant for aplastic anemia, so the T cells may come from the graft donor.

The CDR3 coding sequence is TGTGCCAGCAGTTACTCATTTAGCGGGAGCACAGATACGCAGTATTTT. It codes for CASSYSFSGSTDTQYF. The genes are TRBV6-5 and TRBJ2-3, with TRBD2 identical over 7 bases. J gave up 0 bases and V 0 bases, and 3 bases lay outside the gene matches. The germline V gene has CDR1 MNHEY and CDR2 SVGAGI. This CDR3 has 16 residues.

The rearrangement links TRBV7-2 to TRBJ2-7, with 10 bases that match TRBD2. Germline values: CDR1 SGHTA, CDR2 FQGNSA. The CDR3 is 16 amino acids. V shed 5 bases, J shed 2 bases, and the junction held 9 bases outside the gene matches. CDR3 nucleotides: TGTGCCAGCAGCCCCGGGACTAGCGTACAAACCTACGAGCAGTACTTC. This encodes CASSPGTSVQTYEQYF. The entire variable domain, with the rest obtained from reference TRBV7-2 and TRBJ2-7, is as follows: GAGVSQSPSNKVTEKGKDVELRCDPISGHTALYWYRQSLGQGLEFLIYFQGNSAPDKSGLPSDRFSAERTGGSVSTLTIQRTQQEDSAVYLCASSPGTSVQTYEQYFGPGTRLTVT.

The rearrangement joins TRBV25-1 to TRBJ2-3; no definite D call. The CDR3 contains 13 residues. Germline V CDR1 and CDR2: MGHDK, SYGVNS. V was cut by 6 bases and J by 4 bases, with 11 bases left in between. The CDR3 region has the DNA TGTGCCAGCAGGAAGGATTACCCAGATACGCAGTATTTT. This translates into CASRKDYPDTQYF.

This clonotype was observed a few times. The V call is TRBV11-2, the J call TRBJ1-1; D is undetermined. Trimming stripped 0 bases from V and 2 bases from J, with 10 bases between. This CDR3 contains 15 residues. Germline values: CDR1 SGHAT, CDR2 FQNNGV. In DNA, the CDR3 is TGTGCCAGCAGCTTAGAGGGCAGCCTTAACACTGAAGCTTTCTTT. Translation gives CASSLEGSLNTEAFF.

This clonotype showed up just a few times. This sequence joins TRBV20-1 and TRBJ2-3; no definite D call. Germline CDR1 is DFQATT and CDR2 is SNEGSKA (reference sequence). V was pared by 3 bases and J by 0 bases, with 16 bases between. This CDR3 contains 16 residues. The CDR3 DNA is TGCAGTGCTAGCTCCTTTGGGGTTGGTAGCACAGATACGCAGTATTTT. Protein product: CSASSFGVGSTDTQYF.

This chain uses TRBV5-5 with TRBJ2-3; 8 positions match TRBD1. The germline CDR1 and CDR2 sequences are SGHKS and YYEKEE (reference sequence). The CDR3 totals 17 residues. V shed 4 bases and J 2 bases; nucleotides not matched to a gene: 12. CDR3 residues: CASSHTDRVPYTDTQYF. The CDR3 coding sequence is TGTGCCAGCAGCCACACGGACAGGGTTCCGTACACAGATACGCAGTATTTT.

This clonotype was seen repeatedly, ten times or more. The chain combines TRBV20-1 with TRBJ2-2; 11 bases are a match to TRBD2. This CDR3 is built from 15 residues. The J segment lost 7 bases and the V segment lost 6 bases, leaving 10 bases of the junction unmatched. In germline, CDR1 is DFQATT, CDR2 SNEGSKA (reference sequence). The CDR3 loop reads CSAEQLAGVGGELFF. In nucleotides, the CDR3 is TGCAGTGCGGAACAACTAGCGGGGGTTGGCGGGGAGCTGTTTTTT.

The sample holds a few counts of this clonotype. This chain joins TRBV20-1 and TRBJ2-1; possibly TRBD2 for D (5 bases). Trimming took off 3 bases at V and 4 bases at J, with 10 bases between the two ends. The CDR3 has 13 residues. CDR1 and CDR2 (germline): DFQATT, SNEGSKA (reference sequence). The CDR3 protein is CSARSTRYNEQFF. In DNA, the CDR3 is TGCAGTGCTAGGTCCACTAGGTACAATGAGCAGTTCTTC.

This clonotype was detected many times. J is TRBJ2-7 and V is TRBV7-2, with 8 bases fitting TRBD2. Per the germline V gene, CDR1 is SGHTA and CDR2 is FQGNSA. With 5 bases clipped from V and 4 bases from J, the junction kept 7 bases outside the gene matches. This CDR3 spans 14 amino acids. The CDR3 loop is CASSLSGRGYEQYV. As DNA, the CDR3 is TGTGCCAGCAGCCTGAGCGGGAGAGGTTACGAGCAGTACGTC.

In DNA form, the CDR3 reads TGTGCCAGCAGTGAAGGGTACGGCGCGGGTACTTACAATGAGCAGTTCTTC. Translation: CASSEGYGAGTYNEQFF. The genes are TRBV25-1 and TRBJ2-1; tentatively, D is TRBD2 (5 bases). With 2 bases removed from V and 4 bases from J, the gap between germline ends came to 18 bases. There are 17 residues in the CDR3. The germline CDR1 and CDR2 sequences are MGHDK and SYGVNS.

This rearrangement joins TRBV4-2 to TRBJ2-2; either TRBD1 or TRBD2 may supply D (5 bases each). Germline V gene data show CDR1 as LGHNA and CDR2 as YNFKEQ. The CDR3 has 16 residues. V was shortened by 4 bases and J by 6 bases, with 18 bases between the two germline ends. The CDR3 sequence: CASSRDLARVPGELFF. DNA of the CDR3: TGTGCCAGCAGCCGGGACCTAGCAAGGGTCCCCGGGGAGCTGTTTTTT.

This clonotype turned up a few times. This chain joins TRBV7-2 and TRBJ2-7; no firm D call. Trimming took 0 bases from V and 12 from J, leaving 15 bases between them. Per the germline V gene, CDR1 is SGHTA and CDR2 is FQGNSA. The CDR3 consists of 13 residues. The CDR3 reads CASSLARASLWYV. CDR3 in DNA: TGTGCCAGCAGCTTAGCGCGAGCGTCCCTGTGGTACGTC.

This clonotype was observed a handful of times. The J gene is TRBJ2-1, the V gene TRBV3-1, with TRBD2 matching over 13 bases. The V gene's germline CDR1 is LGHDT and CDR2 YNNKEL (reference sequence). CDR3 length equals 13 residues. V gave up 7 bases and J gave up 8 bases; unmatched junction bases: 2. DNA for the CDR3: TGTGCCAGCAAACTAGCGGGAGGGGATGAGCAGTTCTTC. It yields the protein CASKLAGGDEQFF.

The table lists this clonotype with a few counts. The V call is TRBV30, the J call TRBJ2-2; TRBD2 is a possible D gene (5 bases). CDR3 length: 13 residues. Germline CDR1 is GTSNPN and CDR2 is SVGIG (reference sequence). Trimming took 1 base from V and 6 from J, leaving 9 bases between them. The CDR3 spells CAWSGTGPGELFF. As DNA, the CDR3 is TGTGCCTGGAGTGGGACTGGGCCCGGGGAGCTGTTTTTT.

This clonotype was recorded a few times. The chain links TRBV6-2 or TRBV6-3 to TRBJ2-2; D is perhaps TRBD1 (6 bases). CDR3 size: 16 residues. Germline-derived CDR1 and CDR2 are MNHEY and SVGEGT. V was trimmed by 8 bases and J by 3 bases, leaving 19 bases between them. The CDR3 protein is CASRPKGGVYTGELFF. The CDR3 bases are TGTGCCAGCCGCCCCAAAGGGGGAGTATACACCGGGGAGCTGTTTTTT.

V and J are TRBV12-3 or TRBV12-4 and TRBJ1-6; D gene uncertain. The CDR3 contains 14 residues. Trimming cost V 4 bases and J 10 bases, with 14 bases left between them. The CDR3 loop reads CASSSAVGNSPLHF. CDR3 coding DNA: TGTGCCAGCAGTTCCGCGGTTGGTAACTCACCCCTCCACTTT.

The rearrangement joins TRBV21-1 to TRBJ2-2; TRBD2 is the table's D call, not checked against the DNA. TRBV21-1 is annotated as a pseudogene. There are 16 residues in the CDR3. CDR3 nucleotide sequence: TGTGCCAGCTATTCAAGACTAGCGGGAAACACCGGGGAGCTGTTTTTT. It specifies CASYSRLAGNTGELFF.

This clonotype showed up many times. The gene calls are TRBV7-2 and TRBJ2-7, with 9 nucleotides matching TRBD1. CDR1 is SGHTA, CDR2 FQGNSA, per germline. Trimming cost V 3 bases and J 3 bases; bases outside gene matches: 3. CDR3 length: 14 amino acids. CDR3 coding DNA: TGTGCCAGCAGCTTCTGGACAGGGGTCTACGAGCAGTACTTC. It translates to CASSFWTGVYEQYF.

This clonotype was picked up many times. This chain joins TRBV28 and TRBJ2-7, with D uncertain. Germline V gene data show CDR1 as MDHEN and CDR2 as SYDVKM. The CDR3 has 12 residues. Trimming left V 3 bases short and J 5 bases short, with 8 bases between. The CDR3 sequence: CASSFRLHEQYV. The CDR3 DNA reads TGTGCCAGCAGTTTCCGACTTCACGAGCAGTACGTC.

This clonotype was counted a few times. V is TRBV12-3 or TRBV12-4 and J is TRBJ2-5, with a weak D call TRBD2 (5 bases). The V and J ends lost 1 base and 1 base respectively, with 13 bases between them. There are 16 residues in the CDR3. The CDR3 nucleotides read TGTGCCAGCAGTTTAGGTCGCGGGCCACCCCAAGAGACCCAGTACTTC. Protein: CASSLGRGPPQETQYF.

This clonotype was seen more than once but under ten times. The chain joins TRBV27 to TRBJ2-1, with TRBD2 matching over 13 bases. The CDR3 spans 16 residues. J was trimmed by 7 bases and V by 5 bases; bases with no gene match: 8. CDR1 MNHEY and CDR2 SMNVEV come from the germline V gene (reference sequence). CDR3 sequence (DNA): TGTGCCAGCAGTCCGCACGTGACTAGCGGGAGGAATGAGCAGTTCTTC. Amino acids: CASSPHVTSGRNEQFF.

This clonotype has a handful of counts. V is TRBV27 and J is TRBJ1-2; the D gene is possibly TRBD1 (5 bases). V lost 3 bases and J 8 bases, leaving 19 bases between the germline ends. Germline lookup yields CDR1 MNHEY and CDR2 SMNVEV (reference sequence). This CDR3 region has 15 residues. The CDR3 protein is CASSLFRGLPIGYTF. DNA for the CDR3: TGTGCCAGCAGTTTGTTTAGGGGACTCCCGATCGGCTACACCTTC.

This clonotype has just a few counts. V and J are TRBV12-3 or TRBV12-4 and TRBJ1-3; 7 nucleotides line up with TRBD1. The V segment lost 5 bases and the J segment 8 bases; nucleotides outside the gene matches: 9. The CDR3 loop spans 14 amino acids. The DNA of the CDR3 is TGTGCCAGCAGTACCTGGACAAGGGGGCACACCATATATTTT. Its protein is CASSTWTRGHTIYF.

This clonotype came up many times. The chain carries TRBV24-1 and TRBJ2-7, with 7 bases aligning to TRBD1. Germline V gives CDR1 KGHDR, CDR2 SFDVKD. There are 14 residues in the CDR3. V lost 3 bases and J lost 4; bases outside the gene matches: 5. The CDR3: CATSDPYRGYEQYF. The CDR3 DNA reads as TGTGCCACCAGTGATCCCTACAGGGGTTACGAGCAGTACTTC.

A note on this clonotype: Sequence at one end of the junction differs from germline and may be a read error. The CDR3 coding sequence is TGTGCCTGCAGCCCCCCGGGACTAGCGGGAGTGGGCGCCTACAATGAGCAGTTCTTC. Amino acids: CACSPPGLAGVGAYNEQFF. This chain uses TRBV2 with TRBJ2-1; 14 bases agree with TRBD2. The CDR3 has 19 residues. Germline loops: CDR1 SNHLY, CDR2 FYNNEI.

The chain has TRBV6-2 or TRBV6-3 and TRBJ2-1; 16 positions agree with TRBD2. Unmatched junction bases numbered 5, after V lost 2 bases and J lost 7 bases. From germline, CDR1 is MNHEY and CDR2 SVGEGT. The CDR3 totals 17 residues. CDR3 protein: CASSYGTSGRAFNEQFF. As DNA, the CDR3 is TGTGCCAGCAGTTACGGGACTAGCGGGAGGGCCTTTAATGAGCAGTTCTTC.